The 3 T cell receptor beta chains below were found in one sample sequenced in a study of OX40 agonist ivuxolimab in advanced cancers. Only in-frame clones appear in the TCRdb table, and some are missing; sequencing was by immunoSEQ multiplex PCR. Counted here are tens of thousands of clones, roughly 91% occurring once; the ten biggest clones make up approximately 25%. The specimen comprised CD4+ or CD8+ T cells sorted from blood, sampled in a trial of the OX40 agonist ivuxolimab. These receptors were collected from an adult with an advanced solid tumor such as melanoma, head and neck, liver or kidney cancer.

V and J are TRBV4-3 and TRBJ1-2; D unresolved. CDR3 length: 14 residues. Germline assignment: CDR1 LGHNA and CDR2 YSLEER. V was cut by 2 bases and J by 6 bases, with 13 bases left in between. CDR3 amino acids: CASSQSGRVDGYTF. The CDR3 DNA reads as TGCGCCAGCAGCCAATCTGGTCGGGTCGATGGCTACACCTTC.

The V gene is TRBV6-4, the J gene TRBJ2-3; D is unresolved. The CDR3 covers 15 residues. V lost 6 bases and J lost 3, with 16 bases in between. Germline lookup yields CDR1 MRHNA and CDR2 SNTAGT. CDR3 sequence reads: CASSSSPRVTDTQYF. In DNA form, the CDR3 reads TGTGCCAGCAGCTCCAGCCCACGGGTTACAGATACGCAGTATTTT.

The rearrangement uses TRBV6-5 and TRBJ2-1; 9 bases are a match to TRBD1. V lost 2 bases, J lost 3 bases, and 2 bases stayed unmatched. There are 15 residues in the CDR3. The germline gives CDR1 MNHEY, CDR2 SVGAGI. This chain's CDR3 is CASSYGTGLYNEQFF. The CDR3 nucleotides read TGTGCCAGCAGTTACGGGACAGGGCTCTACAATGAGCAGTTCTTC.